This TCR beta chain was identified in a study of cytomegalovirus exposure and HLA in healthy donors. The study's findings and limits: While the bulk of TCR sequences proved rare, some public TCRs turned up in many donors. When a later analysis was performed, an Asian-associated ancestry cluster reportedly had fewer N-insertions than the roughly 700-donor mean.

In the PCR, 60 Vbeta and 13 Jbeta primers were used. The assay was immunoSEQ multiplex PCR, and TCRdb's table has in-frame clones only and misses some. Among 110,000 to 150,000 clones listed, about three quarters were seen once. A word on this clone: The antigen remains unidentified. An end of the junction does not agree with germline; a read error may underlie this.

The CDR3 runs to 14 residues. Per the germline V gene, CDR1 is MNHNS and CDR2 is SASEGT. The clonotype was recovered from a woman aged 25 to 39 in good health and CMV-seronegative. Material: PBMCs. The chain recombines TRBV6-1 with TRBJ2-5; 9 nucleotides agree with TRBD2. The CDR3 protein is CASSEAGGGAAPDF. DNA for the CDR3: TGTGCCAGCAGTGAAGCGGGCGGGGGGGCAGCTCCGGACTTC.